The next 22 T cell receptor beta chains were all read from a single sample in a study of beta chain features in type 1 diabetes. General study results and limits: In every one of the four CD4+ subsets, TCRB CDR3s were moderately but significantly shorter in Type 1 diabetes patients.

All of the isolated RNA was reverse transcribed, so expressed TCRB transcripts were sequenced. Some clones are missing from TCRdb's copy, which holds only in-frame ones; the method was immunoSEQ multiplex PCR. The sample carries roughly 700,000 clones, 10% to 15% recorded once. Antigen specificity for these receptors is unknown. Sequences were obtained from naive CD4+ T cells from blood. These receptors all stem from a man between 18 and 35 years old with type 1 diabetes.

The chain is built from TRBV28 and TRBJ2-1; possibly TRBD2 for D (6 bases). The V and J ends lost 3 bases and 12 bases respectively, with 9 bases between them. This CDR3 has 11 amino acids. Germline V gene lookup returns CDR1 MDHEN and CDR2 SYDVKM. CDR3 sequence (DNA): TGTGCCAGCAGTTTGGGACTCAGGCAGTTCTTC. This gives the protein CASSLGLRQFF.

This clone was counted only a few times. The V gene is TRBV5-1, the J gene TRBJ1-2, with unresolved D. The germline V and J ends were trimmed by 0 bases and 2 bases, with 11 bases remaining between them. Germline-derived CDR1 and CDR2 are SGHRS and YFSETQ. This CDR3 has 15 amino acids. CDR3: CASSLGGQQNYGYTF. The CDR3 DNA sequence: TGCGCCAGCAGCTTGGGTGGTCAACAGAACTATGGCTACACCTTC.

V and J are TRBV7-2 and TRBJ2-5; TRBD2 matches 7 bases. Trimming cost V 5 bases and J 5 bases; bases outside gene matches: 5. This CDR3 spans 13 amino acids. The germline CDR1 and CDR2 sequences are SGHTA and FQGNSA. Here the CDR3 reads CASSQNGGETQYF. In nucleotides, the CDR3 is TGTGCCAGCAGCCAGAACGGGGGGGAGACCCAGTACTTC. The complete variable domain, with remaining parts taken from reference TRBV7-2 and TRBJ2-5, reads GAGVSQSPSNKVTEKGKDVELRCDPISGHTALYWYRQSLGQGLEFLIYFQGNSAPDKSGLPSDRFSAERTGGSVSTLTIQRTQQEDSAVYLCASSQNGGETQYFGPGTRLLVL.

In the case of this clone: This sample includes further DNA sequences coding for the same CDR3. The J gene is TRBJ2-5, the V gene TRBV5-1, with D hard to call. The CDR3 runs to 13 residues. Trimming took off 0 bases at V and 1 base at J, with 4 bases between the two ends. The V gene's germline CDR1 is SGHRS and CDR2 YFSETQ. Written as DNA, the CDR3 is TGCGCCAGCAGCTTGGCCAGCCAAGAGACCCAGTACTTC. Its translation: CASSLASQETQYF.

The DNA of the CDR3 is TGTGCCAGCTCCCTGGCGGGGAACACTGAAGCTTTCTTT. This encodes CASSLAGNTEAFF. The V call is TRBV18, the J call TRBJ1-1; D gene unclear. The CDR3 contains 13 residues. CDR1 and CDR2 from the germline V gene are KGHSH and LQKENI. V shed 6 bases and J shed 1 base, with 9 bases lying between them.

The sample holds a few counts of this clone. The chain employs TRBV30 and TRBJ1-3; 7 bases agree with TRBD1. Germline loops: CDR1 GTSNPN, CDR2 SVGIG (reference sequence). After removal of 0 bases from V and 2 bases from J, the junction contained 4 bases not matched to a gene. This CDR3 has 15 amino acids. CDR3 region: CAWSVQTGAGNTIYF. In nucleotides, the CDR3 is TGTGCCTGGAGTGTACAAACAGGGGCTGGAAACACCATATATTTT. The full variable domain, in which reference TRBV30 and TRBJ1-3 provide the parts outside the CDR3, is SQTIHQWPATLVQPVGSPLSLECTVEGTSNPNLYWYRQAAGRGLQLLFYSVGIGQISSEVPQNLSASRPQDRQFILSSKKLLLSDSGFYLCAWSVQTGAGNTIYFGEGSWLTVV.

This clone was observed a few times. This sequence joins TRBV29-1 and TRBJ1-2; D remains unclear. This CDR3 has 12 amino acids. CDR1 SQVTM and CDR2 ANQGSEA come from the germline V gene. Trimming stripped 3 bases from V and 7 bases from J, with 12 bases between. In DNA form, the CDR3 reads TGCAGCGTTGAGTGGGCGGCGATTGGCTACACCTTC. It specifies CSVEWAAIGYTF.

The genes are TRBV29-1 and TRBJ2-5; weak D call: TRBD1 (6 bases). Near its end, the DNA agrees better with TRBJ2-7, so the J call may be wrong. The CDR3 is 11 residues long. CDR1 and CDR2 (germline): SQVTM, ANQGSEA. CDR3 loop: CSVRTVFEQYF. CDR3 in DNA: TGCAGCGTTCGGACAGTCTTCGAGCAGTACTTC.

This clone was seen only a few times. The chain has TRBV4-1 and TRBJ1-1; tentatively, D is TRBD1 (5 bases). The germline CDR1 and CDR2 sequences are MGHRA and YSYEKL. This CDR3 is 15 amino acids long. V was shortened by 4 bases and J by 1 base, with 13 bases between the two germline ends. This CDR3 is CASSRGGVGNTEAFF. The CDR3 DNA is TGCGCCAGCAGCCGGGGAGGGGTAGGGAACACTGAAGCTTTCTTT.

As regards this clone: Additional DNA sequences in this sample encode the identical CDR3. The genes are TRBV6-5 and TRBJ1-2, with 7 bases aligning to TRBD1. CDR3 length: 12 residues. Germline V gene sequence: CDR1 MNHEY, CDR2 SVGAGI. V lost 6 bases and J lost 4; bases outside the gene matches: 2. CDR3 loop: CASSRDSYGYTF. The CDR3 DNA follows: TGTGCCAGCAGCCGGGACAGCTATGGCTACACCTTC.

This clone was counted only a few times. The chain couples TRBV29-1 to TRBJ1-2, with a possible D match to TRBD1 (5 bases). V lost 1 base and J lost 8, with 14 bases in between. Germline lookup yields CDR1 SQVTM and CDR2 ANQGSEA. The CDR3 sequence is 13 residues long. The CDR3 coding sequence is TGCAGCGTTGAAGTCGGGCAGGGTTGGGGCTACACCTTC. This encodes CSVEVGQGWGYTF.

In this sample, this clone turned up a few times. The chain joins TRBV19 to TRBJ2-1; 9 nucleotides agree with TRBD2. V shed 3 bases, J shed 8 bases, and the junction held 8 bases outside the gene matches. CDR1 is LNHDA, CDR2 SQIVND, per germline (reference sequence). The CDR3 extends over 15 amino acids. CDR3 region: CASSMWASGAYEQFF. Written as DNA, the CDR3 is TGTGCCAGTAGTATGTGGGCTAGCGGGGCATATGAGCAGTTCTTC.

This sequence joins TRBV7-9 and TRBJ1-3; D unresolved. This CDR3 has 15 residues. Trimming removed 3 bases at V and 0 bases at J, with 9 bases between. The germline CDR1 and CDR2 sequences are SEHNR and FQNEAQ (reference sequence). DNA of the CDR3: TGTGCCAGCAGCTTGCAGGAGAGCTCTGGAAACACCATATATTTT. Its protein product is CASSLQESSGNTIYF.

The rearrangement uses TRBV25-1 and TRBJ1-1; D is unclear. CDR1 is MGHDK and CDR2 is SYGVNS in the germline V gene. V was pared by 1 base and J by 8 bases, with 11 bases between. This CDR3 contains 13 residues. The CDR3 loop reads CASSEWGEEEAFF. CDR3 in DNA: TGTGCCAGCAGTGAATGGGGAGAGGAAGAAGCTTTCTTT.

This clone was seen more than once but under ten times. The rearrangement uses TRBV5-1 and TRBJ2-2, with 7 bases lining up with TRBD1. The junction had 7 bases not matched to a gene; V was cut back by 3 bases and J by 5 bases. The CDR3 runs to 15 residues. Germline lookup yields CDR1 SGHRS and CDR2 YFSETQ. The CDR3 nucleotides are TGCGCCAGCAGCTACATAGACAGGGTAACCGGGGAGCTGTTTTTT. As protein: CASSYIDRVTGELFF.

This clone has just a few counts. V usage is TRBV6-5 and J usage is TRBJ2-3; D is undetermined. The CDR3 length is 14 residues. Trimming pared 0 bases from V and 6 bases from J, leaving 10 bases between. CDR1 MNHEY and CDR2 SVGAGI come from the germline V gene. The CDR3 loop reads CASSYSRAWDTQYF. DNA of the CDR3: TGTGCCAGCAGTTACTCACGGGCATGGGATACGCAGTATTTT.

The V gene is TRBV7-9, the J gene TRBJ2-6, with unresolved D. CDR3 length equals 17 residues. Per the germline V gene, CDR1 is SEHNR and CDR2 is FQNEAQ (reference sequence). V was trimmed by 5 bases and J by 0 bases, leaving 14 bases between them. The CDR3 nucleotides read TGTGCCAGCAGCCCCCCCATCCACCCCTCTGGGGCCAACGTCCTGACTTTC. Translated: CASSPPIHPSGANVLTF.

V usage is TRBV10-3 and J usage is TRBJ2-5; the D is unclear. The germline CDR1 and CDR2 sequences are ENHRY and SYGVKD. The CDR3 totals 11 residues. V was shortened by 10 bases and J by 4 bases, with 10 bases between the two germline ends. DNA of the CDR3: TGTGCCACCTCATCCGGAGAGACCCAGTACTTC. It yields the protein CATSSGETQYF.

CDR3 sequence reads: CAITGGSYEQYF. The CDR3 DNA is TGTGCCATCACCGGGGGTAGCTACGAGCAGTACTTC. This chain links TRBV10-3 with TRBJ2-7, with D possibly TRBD2 on 6 matching bases. The germline V gene has CDR1 ENHRY and CDR2 SYGVKD. This CDR3 has 12 amino acids. V dropped 7 bases and J dropped 3 bases, with 10 bases sitting between them.

This clone was seen only a few times. CDR3 in amino acids: CASSLGAGYPLSTDTQYF. The CDR3 DNA reads as TGTGCCAGCAGCTTAGGGGCGGGGTATCCCCTTAGCACAGATACGCAGTATTTT. The chain links TRBV11-2 to TRBJ2-3; weak D call: TRBD2 (6 bases). V was shortened by 1 base and J by 0 bases, with 17 bases between the two germline ends. Germline CDR1 is SGHAT and CDR2 is FQNNGV. The CDR3 has 18 residues.

The chain carries TRBV5-4 and TRBJ2-2, with D perhaps TRBD1 (6 bases). Trimming shortened V by 7 bases and J by 2 bases, and 12 bases separated the two germline ends. The germline gives CDR1 SGHNT, CDR2 YYREEE (reference sequence). This CDR3 contains 14 residues. The DNA for the CDR3 is TGTGCCAGCCAGGGGACAACAAACACCGGGGAGCTGTTTTTT. It codes for CASQGTTNTGELFF.

This clone was counted only a few times. This chain uses TRBV25-1 with TRBJ1-2; TRBD1 aligns across 7 bases. The trim removed 3 bases at V and 3 bases at J, leaving 4 bases unmatched. This CDR3 comprises 14 residues. Germline V gives CDR1 MGHDK, CDR2 SYGVNS. This CDR3 is CASSEGDRYYGYTF. The DNA for the CDR3 is TGTGCCAGCAGTGAGGGGGACAGATACTATGGCTACACCTTC.